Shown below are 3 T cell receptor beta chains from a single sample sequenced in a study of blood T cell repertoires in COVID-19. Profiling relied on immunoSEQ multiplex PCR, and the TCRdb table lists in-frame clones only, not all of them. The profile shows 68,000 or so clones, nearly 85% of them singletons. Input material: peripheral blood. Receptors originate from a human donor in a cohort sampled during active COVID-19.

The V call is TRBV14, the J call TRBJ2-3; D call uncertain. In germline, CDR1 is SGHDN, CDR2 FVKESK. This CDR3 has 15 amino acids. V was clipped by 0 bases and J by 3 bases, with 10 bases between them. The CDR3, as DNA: TGTGCCAGCAGCCAAGATCCCCCCGGGACAGATACGCAGTATTTT. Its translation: CASSQDPPGTDTQYF. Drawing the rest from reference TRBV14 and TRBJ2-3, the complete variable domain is EAGVTQFPSHSVIEKGQTVTLRCDPISGHDNLYWYRRVMGKEIKFLLHFVKESKQDESGMPNNRFLAERTGGTYSTLKVQPAELEDSGVYFCASSQDPPGTDTQYFGPGTRLTVL.

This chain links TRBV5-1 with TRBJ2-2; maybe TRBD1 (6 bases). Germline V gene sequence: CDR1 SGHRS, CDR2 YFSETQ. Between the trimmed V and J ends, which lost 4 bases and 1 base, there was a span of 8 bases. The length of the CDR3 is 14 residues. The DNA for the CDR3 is TGCGCCAGCAGCCTACAGGGGAACACCGGGGAGCTGTTTTTT. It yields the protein CASSLQGNTGELFF.

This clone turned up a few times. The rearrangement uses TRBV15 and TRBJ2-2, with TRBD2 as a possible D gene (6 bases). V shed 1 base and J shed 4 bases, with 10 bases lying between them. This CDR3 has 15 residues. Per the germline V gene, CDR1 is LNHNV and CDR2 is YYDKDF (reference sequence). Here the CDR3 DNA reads TGTGCCACCAGCAGAGTTGGAGGGACCACCGGGGAGCTGTTTTTT. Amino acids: CATSRVGGTTGELFF.